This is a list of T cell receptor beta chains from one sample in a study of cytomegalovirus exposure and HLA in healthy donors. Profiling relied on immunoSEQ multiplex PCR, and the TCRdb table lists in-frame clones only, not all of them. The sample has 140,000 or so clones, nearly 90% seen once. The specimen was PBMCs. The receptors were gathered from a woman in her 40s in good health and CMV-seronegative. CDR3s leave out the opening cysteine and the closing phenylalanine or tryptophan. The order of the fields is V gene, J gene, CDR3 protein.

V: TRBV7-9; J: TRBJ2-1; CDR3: SSSPWGSGAHNEQF
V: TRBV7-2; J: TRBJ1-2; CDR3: ASRPGQNYGYT
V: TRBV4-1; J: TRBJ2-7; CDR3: ASSQGSSGAYEQY
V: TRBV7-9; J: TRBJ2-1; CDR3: ASFIAGVDTEQF
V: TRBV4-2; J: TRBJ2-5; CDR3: ASSLRLAGDRVETQY
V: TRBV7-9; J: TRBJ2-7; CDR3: SSSRTGDEQY
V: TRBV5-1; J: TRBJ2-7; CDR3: ASSPSPRGAGYEQY
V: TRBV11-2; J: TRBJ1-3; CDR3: ASSLGEGGNTIY
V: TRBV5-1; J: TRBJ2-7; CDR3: ASSLSVRGFYEQY
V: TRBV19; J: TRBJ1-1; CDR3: ASRDDRNTEAF
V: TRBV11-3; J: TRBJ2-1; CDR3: ASSLTDYNEQF
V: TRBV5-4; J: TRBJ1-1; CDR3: ASSLLLGGNTEAF
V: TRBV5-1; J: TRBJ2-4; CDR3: ASSESPGTQNIQY
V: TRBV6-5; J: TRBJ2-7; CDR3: ASSYRGPTYEQY
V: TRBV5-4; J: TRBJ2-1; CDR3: ASSMLTSGSYNEQF
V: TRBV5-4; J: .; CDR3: ASSLGGTDYEQY
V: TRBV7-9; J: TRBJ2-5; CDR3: SSSKGQVPETQY
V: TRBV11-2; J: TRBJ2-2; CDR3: ASSSLDRGNTGELF
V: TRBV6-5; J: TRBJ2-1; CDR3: ASSYSFRLSGFEQF
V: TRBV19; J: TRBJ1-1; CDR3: ASSSWLQGTHTEAF